This T cell receptor beta chain was identified in a study of glioma-infiltrating T cells after dendritic cell vaccination. The overall study: Monocyte-derived dendritic cells, cultured less than 9 days with IL-4 and GM-CSF, were pulsed with autologous tumor lysate.

The time point denotes: after dendritic cell vaccination, including at tumor progression/relapse. This CDR3 has 17 residues. Germline V gene lookup returns CDR1 MNHEY and CDR2 SMNVEV (reference sequence). Produced via immunoSEQ multiplex PCR; TCRdb's table is partial and in-frame only. The sample yields around 92,000 clones, approximately 80% seen once. This clone has only a few counts. Sequencing was performed on blood, taken after dendritic cell vaccination. The TCR originated in a human donor with glioblastoma. The rearrangement joins TRBV27 to TRBJ2-5; possibly TRBD2 for D (7 bases). The end of the DNA aligns better with TRBJ2-7, so the J call may be wrong. CDR3 bases: TGTGCCAGCAGTTTATTACCAGGGGCGGGAGAAATCGGCGAGCAGTACTTC. As protein: CASSLLPGAGEIGEQYF.